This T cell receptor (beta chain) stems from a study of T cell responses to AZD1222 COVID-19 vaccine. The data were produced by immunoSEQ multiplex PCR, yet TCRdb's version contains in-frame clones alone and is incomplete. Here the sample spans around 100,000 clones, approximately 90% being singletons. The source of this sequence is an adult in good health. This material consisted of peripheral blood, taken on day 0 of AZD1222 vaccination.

CDR3 amino acids: CASSLQPATNEKLFF. The CDR3 DNA sequence: TGTGCCAGCAGCCTTCAGCCTGCAACTAATGAAAAACTGTTTTTT. The chain is built from TRBV3-1 (or the pseudogene TRBV3-2) and TRBJ1-4; D is undetermined. Germline loops: CDR1 LGHDT, CDR2 YNNKEL (reference sequence). Trimming pared 4 bases from V and 0 bases from J, leaving 9 bases between. This CDR3 is 15 amino acids long.